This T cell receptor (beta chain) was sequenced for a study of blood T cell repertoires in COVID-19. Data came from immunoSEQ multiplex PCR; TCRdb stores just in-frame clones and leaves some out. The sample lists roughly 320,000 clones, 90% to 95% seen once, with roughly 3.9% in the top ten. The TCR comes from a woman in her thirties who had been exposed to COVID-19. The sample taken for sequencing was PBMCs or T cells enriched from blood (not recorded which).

In DNA, the CDR3 is TGTGCCACCTTGCCAAGGCTAGCGAGCCACGTGCGCGGTGAGCAGTTCTTC. This translates into CATLPRLASHVRGEQFF. J is TRBJ2-1 and V is TRBV15; weak D call: TRBD2 (6 bases). The CDR3 totals 17 residues. V dropped 8 bases and J dropped 9 bases, with 29 bases sitting between them. Germline V gene sequence: CDR1 LNHNV, CDR2 YYDKDF (reference sequence).